The clone carrying this T cell receptor (beta chain) was observed a few times. CDR3 regions of TCR beta were amplified from RNA transcripts. The first round was an RT-PCR with HTBI primers, and the second round was a multiplex PCR. TCRdb re-derived calls from the multiplex PCR reads in MiXCR, one entry per CDR3 protein. Here the sample spans hundreds of thousands of distinct CDR3 sequences, approximately 22% being singletons. The sample comes from a study of Graves' ophthalmopathy and Graves' hyperthyroidism. Hyperthyroidism patients were newly diagnosed, ill under 2 months, and aged 18 to 65 years. Uncontrolled infections, pregnancy, lactation or other autoimmune diseases led to patient exclusion. Clinicians diagnosed using symptoms, serum thyroxine, TRAb, thyroid ultrasound and orbital computed tomography. V shed 2 bases and J shed 4 bases, with 9 bases lying between them. Germline V gene sequence: CDR1 SGHRS, CDR2 YFSETQ. This CDR3 spans 13 amino acids.

The sequence came from a woman aged 18 to 35 with stable Graves' hyperthyroidism. Some clones in this sample may be carry-over from other donors' samples. The chain has TRBV5-1 and TRBJ1-1, with D unresolved. Material for sequencing was peripheral blood. The DNA for the CDR3 is TGCGCCAGCAGCTTCTTTCAGAGCACTGAAGCTTTCTTT. Its translation is CASSFFQSTEAFF.